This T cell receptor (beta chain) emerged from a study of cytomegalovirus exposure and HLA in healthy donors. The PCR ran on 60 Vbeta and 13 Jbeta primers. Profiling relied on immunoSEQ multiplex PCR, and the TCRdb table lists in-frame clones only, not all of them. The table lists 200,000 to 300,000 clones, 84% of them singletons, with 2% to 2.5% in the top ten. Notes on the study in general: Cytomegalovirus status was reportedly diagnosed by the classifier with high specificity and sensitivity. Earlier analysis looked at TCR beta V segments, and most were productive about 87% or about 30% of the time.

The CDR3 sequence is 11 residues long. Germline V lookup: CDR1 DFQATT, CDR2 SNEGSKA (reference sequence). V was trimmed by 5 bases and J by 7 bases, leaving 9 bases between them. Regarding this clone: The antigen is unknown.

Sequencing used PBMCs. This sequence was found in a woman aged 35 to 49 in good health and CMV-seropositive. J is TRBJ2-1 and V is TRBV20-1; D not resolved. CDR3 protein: CSAHSANEQFF. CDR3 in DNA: TGCAGTGCTCACTCCGCTAATGAGCAGTTCTTC.